The clone carrying this TCR beta chain was seen repeatedly, ten times or more. Its matching antigen is unknown. Unique molecular identifiers tagged every individual TCR cDNA molecule. TCRdb reprocessed the 5' RACE reads via MiXCR and lists one record per CDR3 protein. The data show some 96,000 distinct CDR3 sequences, nearly 4.5% seen once. This record belongs to a study of spatial heterogeneity in lung cancer. Study-level information: Detection consistently captured more beta-chain sequences than alpha-chain sequences. From matched bulk RNA-seq came a T cell module score, which showed a strong correlation with TCR transcript counts in tumor regions. Study-level results: The number of expanded tumor alpha and beta chains correlated with mutation number.

CDR3 size: 13 residues. The V end was cut by 8 bases, the J end by 4 bases, with 11 bases between. From germline, CDR1 is MNHNS and CDR2 SASEGT. Sample time point: sample taken at primary tumor resection. From tumor, nontumor lung or frozen PBMC, whole RNA was taken unsorted for sequencing. The sample here was lung tumor tissue, taken at surgery. The chain carries TRBV6-1 and TRBJ2-2; D may correspond to TRBD1 or TRBD2 (6 bases each). This clonotype was sampled from a male donor with early-stage non-small cell lung cancer. CDR3 DNA: TGTGCCAGCGGCGGGACATTCACCGGGGAGCTGTTTTTT. Encoded protein: CASGGTFTGELFF.